Given below is one TCR beta chain in context. This entry comes from a study of blood T cell repertoires in COVID-19. Study background: T cells, B-cell-depleted T cells, or PBMCs supplied cDNA or gDNA.

Germline CDR1 and CDR2: MNHNS and SASEGT. The length of the CDR3 is 18 residues. V dropped 4 bases and J dropped 0; count of bases not matched to a gene: 12. In the study's own analysis: Reference gene primer amplification in the assay estimated nucleated cell counts. Produced via immunoSEQ multiplex PCR; TCRdb's table is partial and in-frame only. V and J calls and clone size follow that table, whereas D and trimming were derived from the DNA. The table has some 250,000 clones, approximately 85% seen once; the top ten hold under 2.5%. Researchers sorted participants into cohorts using their self-reported clinical history.

The chain links TRBV6-1 to TRBJ2-1; TRBD1 agrees at 7 bases. The TCR was taken from a woman aged 45-59 years who had recovered from COVID-19. What was sequenced was PBMCs or T cells enriched from blood (not recorded which). Written as DNA, the CDR3 is TGTGCCAGCAGTGCCCGGGACAGCACGATTAGCTCCTACAATGAGCAGTTCTTC. Amino acids: CASSARDSTISSYNEQFF.